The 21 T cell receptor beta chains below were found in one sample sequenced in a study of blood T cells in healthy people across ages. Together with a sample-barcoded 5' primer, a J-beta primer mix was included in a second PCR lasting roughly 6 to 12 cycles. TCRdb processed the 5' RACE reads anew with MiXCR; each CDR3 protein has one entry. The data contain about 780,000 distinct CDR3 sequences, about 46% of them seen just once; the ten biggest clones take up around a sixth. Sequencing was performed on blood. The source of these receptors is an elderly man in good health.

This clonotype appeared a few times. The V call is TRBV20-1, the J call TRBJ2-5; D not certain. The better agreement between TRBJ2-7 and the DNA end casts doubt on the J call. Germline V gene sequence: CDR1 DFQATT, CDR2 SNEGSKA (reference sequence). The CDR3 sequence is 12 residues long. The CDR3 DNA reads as TGCAGTGCTAGAGTCGCGGAGTACGAGCAGTACTTC. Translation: CSARVAEYEQYF.

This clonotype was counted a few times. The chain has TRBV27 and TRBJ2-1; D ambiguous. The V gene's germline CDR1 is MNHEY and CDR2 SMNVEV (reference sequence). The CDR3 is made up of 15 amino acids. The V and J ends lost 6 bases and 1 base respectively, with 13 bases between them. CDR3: CASRLRVFSYNEQFF. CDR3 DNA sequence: TGTGCCAGCAGGTTAAGGGTCTTTTCCTACAATGAGCAGTTCTTC.

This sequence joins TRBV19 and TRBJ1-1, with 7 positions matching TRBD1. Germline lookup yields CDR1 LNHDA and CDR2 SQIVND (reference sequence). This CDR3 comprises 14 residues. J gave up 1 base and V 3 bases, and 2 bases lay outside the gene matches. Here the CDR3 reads CASSIGTENTEAFF. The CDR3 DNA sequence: TGTGCCAGTAGTATTGGGACAGAGAACACTGAAGCTTTCTTT. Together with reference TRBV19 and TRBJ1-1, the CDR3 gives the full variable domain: DGGITQSPKYLFRKEGQNVTLSCEQNLNHDAMYWYRQDPGQGLRLIYYSQIVNDFQKGDIAEGYSVSREKKESFPLTVTSAQKNPTAFYLCASSIGTENTEAFFGQGTRLTVV.

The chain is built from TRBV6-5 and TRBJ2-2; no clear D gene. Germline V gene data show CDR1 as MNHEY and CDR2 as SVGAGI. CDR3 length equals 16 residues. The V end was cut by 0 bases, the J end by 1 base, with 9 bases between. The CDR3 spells CASSYSWTENTGELFF. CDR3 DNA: TGTGCCAGCAGTTACTCTTGGACGGAGAACACCGGGGAGCTGTTTTTT.

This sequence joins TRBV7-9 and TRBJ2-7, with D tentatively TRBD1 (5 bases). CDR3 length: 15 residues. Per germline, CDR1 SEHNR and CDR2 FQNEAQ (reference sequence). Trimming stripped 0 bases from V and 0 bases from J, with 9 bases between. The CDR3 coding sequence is TGTGCCAGCAGCTTAGCCCCAGACAGCTCCTACGAGCAGTACTTC. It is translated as CASSLAPDSSYEQYF.

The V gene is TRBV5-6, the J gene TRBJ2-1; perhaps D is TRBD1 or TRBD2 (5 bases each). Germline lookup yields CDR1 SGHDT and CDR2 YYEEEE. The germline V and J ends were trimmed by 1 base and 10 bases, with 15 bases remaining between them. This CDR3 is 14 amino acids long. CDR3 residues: CASSLRDGLQEQFF. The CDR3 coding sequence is TGTGCCAGCAGCTTGCGGGACGGACTTCAGGAGCAGTTCTTC.

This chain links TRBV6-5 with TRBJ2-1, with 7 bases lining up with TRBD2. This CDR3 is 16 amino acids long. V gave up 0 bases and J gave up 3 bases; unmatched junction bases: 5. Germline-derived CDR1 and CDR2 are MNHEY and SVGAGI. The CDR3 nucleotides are TGTGCCAGCAGTTACTCCCGGGGAGGGTTCTACAATGAGCAGTTCTTC. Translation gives CASSYSRGGFYNEQFF.

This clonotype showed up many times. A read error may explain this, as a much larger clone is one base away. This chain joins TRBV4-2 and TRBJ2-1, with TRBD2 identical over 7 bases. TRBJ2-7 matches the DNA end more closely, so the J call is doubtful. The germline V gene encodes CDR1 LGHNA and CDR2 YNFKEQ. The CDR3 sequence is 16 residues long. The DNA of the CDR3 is TGTGCCAGCAGCCAAGAAGGAACTAGCGCCGACAATGAGCAGTACTTC. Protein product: CASSQEGTSADNEQYF.

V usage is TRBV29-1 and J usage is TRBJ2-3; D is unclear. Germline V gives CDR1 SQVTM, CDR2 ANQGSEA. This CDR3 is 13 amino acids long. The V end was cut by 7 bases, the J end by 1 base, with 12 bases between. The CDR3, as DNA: TGCAGCGCGGGCCCAACGGGCACAGATACGCAGTATTTT. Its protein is CSAGPTGTDTQYF.

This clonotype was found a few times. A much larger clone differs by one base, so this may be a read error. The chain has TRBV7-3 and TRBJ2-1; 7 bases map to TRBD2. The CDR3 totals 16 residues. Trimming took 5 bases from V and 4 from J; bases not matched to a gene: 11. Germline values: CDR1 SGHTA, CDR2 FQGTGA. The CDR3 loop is CASSLSTSRRYNEQFF. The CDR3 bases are TGTGCCAGCAGCCTTTCGACTAGCAGGAGGTACAATGAGCAGTTCTTC.

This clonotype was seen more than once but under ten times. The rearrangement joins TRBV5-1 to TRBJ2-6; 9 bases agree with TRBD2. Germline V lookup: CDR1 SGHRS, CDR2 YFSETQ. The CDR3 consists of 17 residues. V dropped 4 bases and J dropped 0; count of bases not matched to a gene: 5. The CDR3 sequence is CASSPSGVYSGANVLTF. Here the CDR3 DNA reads TGCGCCAGCAGCCCTAGCGGGGTCTACTCTGGGGCCAACGTCCTGACTTTC.

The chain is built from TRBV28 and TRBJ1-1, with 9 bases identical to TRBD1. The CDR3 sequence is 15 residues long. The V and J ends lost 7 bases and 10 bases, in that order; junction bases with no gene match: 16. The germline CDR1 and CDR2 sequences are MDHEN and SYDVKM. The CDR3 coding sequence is TGTGCCAGCACCGAGGCGGGACAGGGAAGTGTGATAGCTTTCTTT. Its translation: CASTEAGQGSVIAFF.

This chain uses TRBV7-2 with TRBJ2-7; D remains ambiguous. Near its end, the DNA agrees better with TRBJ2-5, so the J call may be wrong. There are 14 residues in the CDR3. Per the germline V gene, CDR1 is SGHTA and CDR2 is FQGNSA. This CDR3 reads CASSVDFWGGTQYF. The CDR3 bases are TGTGCCAGCAGCGTAGACTTCTGGGGTGGGACCCAGTACTTC.

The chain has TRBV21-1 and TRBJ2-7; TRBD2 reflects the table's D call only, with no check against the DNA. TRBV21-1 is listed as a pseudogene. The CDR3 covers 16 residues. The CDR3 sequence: CASSVGGRALIPAQYF. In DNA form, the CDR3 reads TGTGCCAGCTCAGTTGGCGGGAGGGCACTAATTCCTGCGCAGTACTTC.

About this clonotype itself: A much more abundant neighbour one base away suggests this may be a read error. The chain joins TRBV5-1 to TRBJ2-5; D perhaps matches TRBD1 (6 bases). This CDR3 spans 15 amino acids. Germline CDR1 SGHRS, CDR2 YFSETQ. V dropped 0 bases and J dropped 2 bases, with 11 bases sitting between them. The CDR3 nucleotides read TGCGCCAGCAGCTTGGAGGTACAGGGACAAGAGACCCAGTACTTC. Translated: CASSLEVQGQETQYF.

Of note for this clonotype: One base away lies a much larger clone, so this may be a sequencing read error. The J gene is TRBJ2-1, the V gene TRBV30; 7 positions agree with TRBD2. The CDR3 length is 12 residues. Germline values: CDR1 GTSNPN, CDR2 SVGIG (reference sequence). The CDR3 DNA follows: TGTGCCGGGAGGCGGGAGTCCCATGAGCAGTTCTTC. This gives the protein CAGRRESHEQFF. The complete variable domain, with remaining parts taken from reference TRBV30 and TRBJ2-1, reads SQTIHQWPATLVQPVGSPLSLECTVEGTSNPNLYWYRQAAGRGLQLLFYSVGIGQISSEVPQNLSASRPQDRQFILSSKKLLLSDSGFYLCAGRRESHEQFFGPGTRLTVL.

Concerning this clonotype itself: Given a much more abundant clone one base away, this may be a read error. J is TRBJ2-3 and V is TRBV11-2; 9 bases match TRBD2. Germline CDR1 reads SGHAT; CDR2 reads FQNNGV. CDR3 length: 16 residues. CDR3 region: CTSSFRAGGVTDTQYF. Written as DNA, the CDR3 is TGTACCAGCAGCTTCCGCGCGGGAGGGGTTACAGATACGCAGTATTTT. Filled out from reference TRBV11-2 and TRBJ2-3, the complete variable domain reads EAGVAQSPRYKIIEKRQSVAFWCNPISGHATLYWYQQILGQGPKLLIQFQNNGVVDDSQLPKDRFSAERLKGVDSTLKIQPAKLEDSAVYLCTSSFRAGGVTDTQYFGPGTRLTVL.

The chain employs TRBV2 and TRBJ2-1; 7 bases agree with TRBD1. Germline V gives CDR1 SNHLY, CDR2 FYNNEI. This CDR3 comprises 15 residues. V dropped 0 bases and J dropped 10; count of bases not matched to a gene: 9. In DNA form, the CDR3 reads TGTGCCAGCAGTGAAGCGTGGGGACAGTACGAGGAGCAGTTCTTC. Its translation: CASSEAWGQYEEQFF.

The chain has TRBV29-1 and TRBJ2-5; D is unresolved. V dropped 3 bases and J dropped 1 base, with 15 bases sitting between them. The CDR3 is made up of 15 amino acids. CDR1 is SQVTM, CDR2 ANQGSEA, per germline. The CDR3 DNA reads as TGCAGCGTTGATCTCGGTGCAGTCGGCCAAGAGACCCAGTACTTC. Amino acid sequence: CSVDLGAVGQETQYF.

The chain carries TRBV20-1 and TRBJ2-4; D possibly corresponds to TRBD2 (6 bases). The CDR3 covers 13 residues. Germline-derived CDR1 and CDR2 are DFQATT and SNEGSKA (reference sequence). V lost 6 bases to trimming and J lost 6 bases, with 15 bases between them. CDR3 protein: CSATRRAGNIQYF. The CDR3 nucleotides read TGCAGTGCGACTAGGAGGGCCGGAAACATTCAGTACTTC.

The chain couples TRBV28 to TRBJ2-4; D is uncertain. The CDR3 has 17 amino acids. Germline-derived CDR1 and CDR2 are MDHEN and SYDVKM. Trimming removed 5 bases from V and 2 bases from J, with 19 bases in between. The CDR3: CASSLPESGEPKNIQYF. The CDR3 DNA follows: TGTGCCAGCAGTCTCCCGGAGTCCGGCGAGCCCAAAAACATTCAGTACTTC.